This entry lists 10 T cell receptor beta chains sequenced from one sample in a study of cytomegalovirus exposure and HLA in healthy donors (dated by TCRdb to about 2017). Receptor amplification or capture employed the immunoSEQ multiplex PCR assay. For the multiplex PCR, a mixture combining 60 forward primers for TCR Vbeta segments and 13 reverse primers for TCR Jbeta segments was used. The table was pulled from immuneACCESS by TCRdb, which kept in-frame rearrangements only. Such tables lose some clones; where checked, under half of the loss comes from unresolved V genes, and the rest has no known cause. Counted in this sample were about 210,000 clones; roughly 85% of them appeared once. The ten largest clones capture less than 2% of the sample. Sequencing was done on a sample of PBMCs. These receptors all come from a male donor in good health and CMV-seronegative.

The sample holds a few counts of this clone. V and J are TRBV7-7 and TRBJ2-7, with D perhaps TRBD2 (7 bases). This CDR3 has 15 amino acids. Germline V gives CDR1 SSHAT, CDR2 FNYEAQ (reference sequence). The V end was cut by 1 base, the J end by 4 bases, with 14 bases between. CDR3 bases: TGTGCCAGCAGCTTAGAGGGGGGGGCCGGGTACGAGCAGTACTTC. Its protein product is CASSLEGGAGYEQYF.

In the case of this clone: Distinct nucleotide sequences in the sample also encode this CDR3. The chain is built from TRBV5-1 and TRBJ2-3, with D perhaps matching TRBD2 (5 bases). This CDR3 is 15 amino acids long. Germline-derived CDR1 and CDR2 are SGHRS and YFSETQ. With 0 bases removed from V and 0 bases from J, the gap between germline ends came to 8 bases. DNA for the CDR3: TGCGCCAGCAGCTTGGTGGCGGGTAGCACAGATACGCAGTATTTT. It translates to CASSLVAGSTDTQYF. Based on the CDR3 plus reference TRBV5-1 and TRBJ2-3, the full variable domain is KAGVTQTPRYLIKTRGQQVTLSCSPISGHRSVSWYQQTPGQGLQFLFEYFSETQRNKGNFPGRFSGRQFSNSRSEMNVSTLELGDSALYLCASSLVAGSTDTQYFGPGTRLTVL.

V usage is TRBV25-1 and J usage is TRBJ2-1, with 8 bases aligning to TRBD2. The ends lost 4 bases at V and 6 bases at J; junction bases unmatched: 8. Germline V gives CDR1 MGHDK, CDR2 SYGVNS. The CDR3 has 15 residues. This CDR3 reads CASSAASGSRNEQFF. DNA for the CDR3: TGTGCCAGCAGTGCAGCAAGCGGGAGCCGCAATGAGCAGTTCTTC.

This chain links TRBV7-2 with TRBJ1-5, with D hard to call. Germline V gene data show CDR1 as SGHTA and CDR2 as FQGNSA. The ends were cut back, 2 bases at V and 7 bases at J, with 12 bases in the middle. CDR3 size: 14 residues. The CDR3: CASSLLRGGQPQHF. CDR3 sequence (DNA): TGTGCCAGCAGCTTACTCCGGGGTGGACAGCCCCAGCATTTT.

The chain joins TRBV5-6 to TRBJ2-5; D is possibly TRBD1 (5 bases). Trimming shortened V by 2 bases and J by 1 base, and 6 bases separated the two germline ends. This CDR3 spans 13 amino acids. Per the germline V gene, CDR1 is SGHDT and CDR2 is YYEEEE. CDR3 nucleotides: TGTGCCAGCAGCTTAGACAGCCAAGAGACCCAGTACTTC. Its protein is CASSLDSQETQYF.

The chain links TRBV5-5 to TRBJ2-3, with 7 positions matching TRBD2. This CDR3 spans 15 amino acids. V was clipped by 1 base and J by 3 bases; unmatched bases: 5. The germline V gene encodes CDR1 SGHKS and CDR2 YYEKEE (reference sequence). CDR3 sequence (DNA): TGTGCCAGCAGCTTGTTTTCGCGGGGGACAGATACGCAGTATTTT. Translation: CASSLFSRGTDTQYF.

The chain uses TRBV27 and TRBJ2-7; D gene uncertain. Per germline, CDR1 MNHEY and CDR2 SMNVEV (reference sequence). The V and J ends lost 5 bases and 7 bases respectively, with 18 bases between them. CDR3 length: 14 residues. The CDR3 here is CASSPSSGSREQYF. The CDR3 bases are TGTGCCAGCAGTCCCTCCTCCGGGTCTCGGGAGCAGTACTTC.

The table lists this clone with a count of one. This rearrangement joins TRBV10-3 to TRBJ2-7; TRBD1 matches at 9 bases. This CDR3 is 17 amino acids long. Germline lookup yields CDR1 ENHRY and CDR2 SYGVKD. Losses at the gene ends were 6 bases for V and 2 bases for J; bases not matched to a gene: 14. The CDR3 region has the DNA TGTGCCATCAGGGACGGGACAGGGTTTTTGGGGCCCTACGAGCAGTACTTC. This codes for CAIRDGTGFLGPYEQYF.

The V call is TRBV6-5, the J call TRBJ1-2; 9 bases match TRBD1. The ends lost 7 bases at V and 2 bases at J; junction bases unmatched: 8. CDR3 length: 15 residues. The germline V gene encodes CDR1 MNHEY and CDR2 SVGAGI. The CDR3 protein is CASTDVGQGNYGYTF. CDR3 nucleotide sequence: TGTGCCAGCACCGACGTCGGACAGGGGAACTATGGCTACACCTTC.

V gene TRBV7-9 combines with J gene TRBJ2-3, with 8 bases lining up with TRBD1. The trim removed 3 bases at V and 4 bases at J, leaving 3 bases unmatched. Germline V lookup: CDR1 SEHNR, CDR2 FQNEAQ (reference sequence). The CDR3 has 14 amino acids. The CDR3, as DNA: TGTGCCAGCAGCTTTACGACAGGGGCAGATACGCAGTATTTT. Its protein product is CASSFTTGADTQYF.